The entry that follows covers one T cell receptor beta chain sequence. Its antigen is unidentified. The germline V gene has CDR1 SEHNR and CDR2 FQNEAQ (reference sequence). The CDR3 is made up of 16 amino acids. The V segment lost 5 bases and the J segment 0 bases; nucleotides outside the gene matches: 10. This sample stems from a study of cytomegalovirus exposure and HLA in healthy donors. About the study: Around 200 million T cells yielded 120 million or so unique TCR beta sequences, as an earlier analysis found.

Researchers ran the PCR with 60 Vbeta and 13 Jbeta primers. The table came from immunoSEQ multiplex PCR; TCRdb's copy has only in-frame clones and leaves some out. This table has some 150,000 clones, more than 75% appearing once. Points from the study as a whole: It was only CMV serostatus that was available as immune exposure information.

The J gene is TRBJ2-7, the V gene TRBV7-9; 7 positions match TRBD1. The sample consisted of PBMCs. This clonotype was obtained from a young woman in good health and CMV-seronegative. CDR3 sequence reads: CASSPGVQGDSYEQYF. CDR3 sequence (DNA): TGTGCCAGCAGCCCAGGGGTCCAGGGGGACTCCTACGAGCAGTACTTC.